This T cell receptor beta chain appears in the sequencing data of a study of control samples from healthy donors and cancer patients. Only in-frame clones appear in the TCRdb table, and some are missing; sequencing was by immunoSEQ multiplex PCR. The repertoire consists of about 55,000 clones, with roughly 88% occurring once and the leading ten covering about 3.5%. Input material: blood. This receptor was identified in a man between 45 and 60 years old in good health.

The CDR3 nucleotides read TGCGCCAGCAGCCCATACTCTGGGGCCAACGTCCTGACTTTC. Translation: CASSPYSGANVLTF. V gene TRBV5-1 combines with J gene TRBJ2-6; D not resolved. The V gene lost 4 bases and the J gene lost 0 bases, with 5 bases spanning the gap. The length of the CDR3 is 14 residues. Germline V lookup: CDR1 SGHRS, CDR2 YFSETQ.